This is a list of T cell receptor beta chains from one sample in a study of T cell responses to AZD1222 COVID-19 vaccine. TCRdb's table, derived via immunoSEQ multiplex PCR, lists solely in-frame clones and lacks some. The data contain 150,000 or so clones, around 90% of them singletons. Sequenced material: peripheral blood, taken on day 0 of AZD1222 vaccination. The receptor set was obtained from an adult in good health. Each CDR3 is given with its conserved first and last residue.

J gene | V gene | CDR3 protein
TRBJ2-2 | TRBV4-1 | CASSTNPPPGQNTGELFF
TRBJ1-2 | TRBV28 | CASSLWAGAGGYTF
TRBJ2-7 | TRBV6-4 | CATADGQEQYF
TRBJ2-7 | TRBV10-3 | CAISAGHYEQYF
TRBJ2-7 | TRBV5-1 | CASSLLAGKAYEQYF
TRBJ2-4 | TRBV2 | CASRIGLAGDIQYF
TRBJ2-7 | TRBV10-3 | CAISLLAGGGYEQYF
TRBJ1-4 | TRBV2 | CASSEGDSEKLFF
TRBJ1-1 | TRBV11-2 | CASSSWNTEAFF
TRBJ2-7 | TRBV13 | CASSPDRATFYEQYF
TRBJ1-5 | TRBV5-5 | CASSLGTVETGQPQHF
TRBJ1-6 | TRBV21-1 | CASSPKTRDRHSPLHF
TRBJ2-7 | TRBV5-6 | CASSLTGGSEQYF
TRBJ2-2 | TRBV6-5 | CASSYQGQFTGELFF
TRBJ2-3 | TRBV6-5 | CASSLDRGLTDTQYF
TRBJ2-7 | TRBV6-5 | CAYKATQSSYEQYF
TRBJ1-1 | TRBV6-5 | CASSFTSITEAFF
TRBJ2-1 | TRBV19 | CASSRGTMYNEQFF
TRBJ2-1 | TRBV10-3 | CAISVTSNEQFF
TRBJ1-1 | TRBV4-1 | CASSQELSMNTEAFF
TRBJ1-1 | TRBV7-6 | CASSLVPGGNMNTEAFF
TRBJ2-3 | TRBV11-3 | CASSTGLAGASTDTQYF
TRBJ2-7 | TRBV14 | CASSPGAARMSYEQYF
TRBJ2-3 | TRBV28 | CASSFWRGATDTQYF
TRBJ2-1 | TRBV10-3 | CAISEYLVAEQFF
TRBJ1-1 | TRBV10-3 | CAISESGQAGTEAFF
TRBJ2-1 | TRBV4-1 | CASSPPRGSYNEQFF
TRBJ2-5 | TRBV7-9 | CASSLEISPQETQYF
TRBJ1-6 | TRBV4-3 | CASSQVTVHNSPLHF
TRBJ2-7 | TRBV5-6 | CASSFGRTYEQYF
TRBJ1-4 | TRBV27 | CASSFMGGGGEKLFF
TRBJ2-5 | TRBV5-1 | CASSLGDRELETQYF
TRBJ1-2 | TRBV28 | CASSSHSTGLYGYTF
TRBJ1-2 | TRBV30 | CAWSPGNYGYTF
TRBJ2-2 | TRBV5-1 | CASSLVVGNGELFF
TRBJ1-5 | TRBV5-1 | CASSLSGTGTQPQHF
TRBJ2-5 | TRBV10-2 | CASRGLGGEQETQYF
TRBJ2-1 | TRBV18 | CASSPMARGNEQFF
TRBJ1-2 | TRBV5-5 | CASRQTKGQGHGYTF
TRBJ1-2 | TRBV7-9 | CASSLVPGPGYTF
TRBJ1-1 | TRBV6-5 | CASAGRSTEAFF
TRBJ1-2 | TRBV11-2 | CASSLDPLKRRGLGYTF
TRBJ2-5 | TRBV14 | CASSPGTFQETQYF
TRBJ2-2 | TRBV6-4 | CASSGTGGTGELFF
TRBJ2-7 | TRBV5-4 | CASSLQPRSSYEQYF
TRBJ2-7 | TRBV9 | CASSVGTGIPYEQYF
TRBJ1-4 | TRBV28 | CASSLPGTLEKLFF
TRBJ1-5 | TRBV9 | CASSVGLSGQPQHF
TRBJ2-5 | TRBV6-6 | CASRTGTDETQYF